These 15 T cell receptor beta chains came from one sample sequenced in a study of cytomegalovirus exposure and HLA in healthy donors. The study ran its PCR with 60 Vbeta and 13 Jbeta primers. The repertoire was sequenced with immunoSEQ multiplex PCR; TCRdb's copy has only in-frame clones and lacks some. The sample holds some 100,000 clones, roughly 76% seen once. The sample consisted of PBMCs. These receptors all stem from a woman in her thirties or forties in good health and CMV-seropositive.

V gene TRBV10-1 combines with J gene TRBJ2-3, with TRBD1 matching over 7 bases. Germline trimming cut 3 bases from V and 0 bases from J; bases unmatched to any gene: 3. The CDR3 is 15 residues long. The germline gives CDR1 WNHNN, CDR2 SYGVQD (reference sequence). CDR3 sequence: CASSDGTASTDTQYF. The CDR3 region has the DNA TGCGCCAGCAGTGATGGGACAGCTAGCACAGATACGCAGTATTTT.

The chain uses TRBV12-5 and TRBJ2-6, with TRBD1 matching 9 bases. This CDR3 spans 19 amino acids. V lost 6 bases and J lost 0; bases outside the gene matches: 12. The germline V gene has CDR1 LGHNT and CDR2 FRNRAP. As DNA, the CDR3 is TGTGCTAGTGGCTACAGGGGGCCCTTTTTCAACTCTGGGGCCAACGTCCTGACTTTC. Protein: CASGYRGPFFNSGANVLTF.

V usage is TRBV7-9 and J usage is TRBJ2-1; 10 bases agree with TRBD2. CDR1 is SEHNR and CDR2 is FQNEAQ in the germline V gene (reference sequence). The V and J ends lost 5 bases and 6 bases, in that order; junction bases with no gene match: 7. The length of the CDR3 is 15 residues. The CDR3 nucleotides read TGTGCCAGCAGCGGTAGCGGGGGGAGGGGCAATGAGCAGTTCTTC. This encodes CASSGSGGRGNEQFF.

The chain couples TRBV10-3 to TRBJ2-1, with TRBD2 identical over 7 bases. The CDR3 is 12 amino acids. After removal of 7 bases from V and 9 bases from J, the junction contained 6 bases not matched to a gene. Germline lookup yields CDR1 ENHRY and CDR2 SYGVKD. The CDR3 loop is CAIMGGSTEQFF. The CDR3 DNA reads as TGTGCCATCATGGGGGGGTCGACTGAGCAGTTCTTC.

V and J are TRBV4-1 and TRBJ2-2; 11 bases match TRBD2. The junction had 5 bases not matched to a gene; V was cut back by 1 base and J by 7 bases. CDR3 length: 16 amino acids. The germline V gene encodes CDR1 MGHRA and CDR2 YSYEKL. The CDR3 reads CASSQGSGGANGELFF. The CDR3 nucleotides are TGCGCCAGCAGCCAAGGTAGCGGGGGGGCGAACGGGGAGCTGTTTTTT.

The rearrangement links TRBV2 to TRBJ1-4, with TRBD1 as a possible D gene (6 bases). The V end lost 2 bases, the J end lost 2 bases, and 9 bases lay between the germline ends. The CDR3 extends over 15 amino acids. Looked up from germline, CDR1 is SNHLY and CDR2 is FYNNEI. The CDR3 protein is CASSEYQGTNEKLFF. DNA for the CDR3: TGTGCCAGCAGTGAATACCAGGGGACTAATGAAAAACTGTTTTTT.

The chain carries TRBV7-9 and TRBJ1-2; no reliable D call. The ends were cut back, 1 base at V and 3 bases at J, with 6 bases in the middle. Looked up from germline, CDR1 is SEHNR and CDR2 is FQNEAQ (reference sequence). This CDR3 comprises 13 residues. In nucleotides, the CDR3 is TGTGCCAGCAGCTTAGGACGGGACTATGGCTACACCTTC. Encoded protein: CASSLGRDYGYTF.

This chain uses TRBV4-1 with TRBJ2-7, with TRBD2 matching 11 bases. V lost 1 base to trimming and J lost 2 bases; unmatched junction nucleotides: 4. CDR3 length equals 16 residues. Germline V gene lookup returns CDR1 MGHRA and CDR2 YSYEKL. CDR3 sequence reads: CASSQGVGLAAYEQYF. In nucleotides, the CDR3 is TGCGCCAGCAGCCAAGGGGTGGGACTAGCGGCCTACGAGCAGTACTTC.

This clone has just a few counts. The J gene is TRBJ2-5, the V gene TRBV6-1, with D possibly matching TRBD2 (6 bases). Germline CDR1 MNHNS, CDR2 SASEGT. V was pared by 8 bases and J by 4 bases, with 20 bases between. The CDR3 sequence is 15 residues long. The CDR3 DNA follows: TGTGCCAGCGCCGGGCGGGCTAGCGAAAGAGAGACCCAGTACTTC. Translating gives CASAGRASERETQYF.

Only a few counts were recorded for this clone. The V call is TRBV6-1, the J call TRBJ2-5, with 10 nucleotides matching TRBD2. Germline CDR1 reads MNHNS; CDR2 reads SASEGT. This CDR3 contains 15 residues. With V trimmed by 7 bases and J by 4 bases, 9 bases remained unmatched. The CDR3 nucleotides read TGTGCCAGCACCCAGCGGGGGGGCCTGCGAGAGACCCAGTACTTC. Protein product: CASTQRGGLRETQYF.

This chain links TRBV6-1 with TRBJ1-1, with unresolved D. This CDR3 has 13 residues. The V and J ends lost 2 bases and 0 bases respectively, with 4 bases between them. Germline V gene data show CDR1 as MNHNS and CDR2 as SASEGT. In nucleotides, the CDR3 is TGTGCCAGCAGTGAACTAATGAACACTGAAGCTTTCTTT. Protein: CASSELMNTEAFF.

The chain recombines TRBV6-5 with TRBJ1-2; no reliable D call. The CDR3 is 13 residues long. V shed 2 bases and J shed 4 bases, with 8 bases lying between them. CDR1 and CDR2 from the germline V gene are MNHEY and SVGAGI. DNA for the CDR3: TGTGCCAGCAGTTACGGGCCCGTCTATGGCTACACCTTC. Amino acid sequence: CASSYGPVYGYTF.

This chain uses TRBV27 with TRBJ1-5; D is perhaps TRBD1 (5 bases). The CDR3 covers 14 residues. The germline V gene has CDR1 MNHEY and CDR2 SMNVEV (reference sequence). The V and J ends lost 0 bases and 11 bases respectively, with 14 bases between them. CDR3 protein: CASSLSRQTPTQHF. CDR3 in DNA: TGTGCCAGCAGTTTATCAAGACAGACCCCAACCCAGCATTTT.

The chain uses TRBV19 and TRBJ1-1; 9 nucleotides line up with TRBD1. The trim removed 3 bases at V and 3 bases at J, leaving 2 bases unmatched. Germline CDR1 and CDR2: LNHDA and SQIVND (reference sequence). CDR3 length equals 14 residues. The CDR3 here is CASSMGDRDTEAFF. In nucleotides, the CDR3 is TGTGCCAGTAGTATGGGGGACAGGGACACTGAAGCTTTCTTT.

The CDR3, as DNA: TGTGCCAGCGGTACAGGGGTCTATGGCTACACCTTC. Its translation is CASGTGVYGYTF. The rearrangement links TRBV11-2 to TRBJ1-2, with 7 bases identical to TRBD1. Trimming cost V 8 bases and J 4 bases; bases outside gene matches: 4. The germline V gene has CDR1 SGHAT and CDR2 FQNNGV. The length of the CDR3 is 12 residues.